Listed below are T cell receptor beta chains from one sample, sequenced in a study of blood T cell repertoires in COVID-19. Libraries were prepared by immunoSEQ multiplex PCR; TCRdb keeps only in-frame clonotypes and omits some of them. This sample has 150,000 to 200,000 clones, with about 86% found just once. The sample consisted of peripheral blood. These receptor sequences come from a man in his 70s with active or convalescent COVID-19. CDR3s include the opening cysteine and the closing phenylalanine or tryptophan. Fields, in order: J gene, CDR3 length, D gene, clone size, V gene, CDR3 protein, CDR3 DNA. D genes are given only for firm matches. Not every row has a clone size; where given, it reads once, few, many or a size class.

j_gene: TRBJ1-2
len: 15
d_gene: NA
abundance: NA
v_gene: TRBV5-6
CDR3aa: CASSSGHRANYGYTF
CDR3nt: TGTGCCAGCAGCTCAGGACACAGAGCTAACTATGGCTACACCTTC

j_gene: TRBJ1-5
len: 16
d_gene: NA
abundance: NA
v_gene: TRBV18
CDR3aa: CASSPNGVTGDQPQHF
CDR3nt: TGTGCCAGCTCACCAAATGGAGTTACGGGGGATCAGCCCCAGCATTTT

j_gene: TRBJ2-3
len: 16
d_gene: TRBD1
abundance: NA
v_gene: TRBV9
CDR3aa: CASSIRQGASTDTQYF
CDR3nt: TGTGCCAGCAGCATTCGACAGGGGGCTAGCACAGATACGCAGTATTTT

j_gene: TRBJ1-1
len: 14
d_gene: NA
abundance: few
v_gene: TRBV6-5
CDR3aa: CASTQVGANTEAFF
CDR3nt: TGTGCCAGCACCCAGGTGGGGGCGAACACTGAAGCTTTCTTT

j_gene: TRBJ2-3
len: 13
d_gene: NA
abundance: NA
v_gene: TRBV18
CDR3aa: CASSPGATDTQYF
CDR3nt: TGTGCCAGCTCACCAGGGGCCACAGATACGCAGTATTTT

j_gene: TRBJ2-4
len: 22
d_gene: TRBD2
abundance: NA
v_gene: TRBV30
CDR3aa: CAWSVLASGGLGSRLAKNIQYF
CDR3nt: TGTGCCTGGAGTGTACTAGCTAGCGGGGGACTAGGAAGCCGACTAGCCAAAAACATTCAGTACTTC

j_gene: TRBJ1-2
len: 13
d_gene: NA
abundance: NA
v_gene: TRBV7-2
CDR3aa: CASRSDSAYGYTF
CDR3nt: TGTGCCAGCAGGTCAGACAGCGCTTATGGCTACACCTTC

j_gene: TRBJ2-5
len: 18
d_gene: TRBD2
abundance: NA
v_gene: TRBV28
CDR3aa: CASSPLIGSGRAEETQYF
CDR3nt: TGTGCCAGCAGCCCCCTGATCGGTAGCGGGAGGGCCGAGGAGACCCAGTACTTC

j_gene: TRBJ2-3
len: 16
d_gene: TRBD2
abundance: NA
v_gene: TRBV19
CDR3aa: CASSKESSGGKDTQYF
CDR3nt: TGTGCCAGTAGTAAAGAATCTAGCGGGGGTAAAGATACGCAGTATTTT

j_gene: TRBJ2-2
len: 16
d_gene: TRBD2
abundance: NA
v_gene: TRBV11-2
CDR3aa: CASSVTGTSKTGELFF
CDR3nt: TGTGCCAGCAGCGTGACCGGGACTAGCAAGACCGGGGAGCTGTTTTTT

j_gene: TRBJ1-2
len: 17
d_gene: NA
abundance: NA
v_gene: TRBV19
CDR3aa: CASSIGPGQQKKYGYTF
CDR3nt: TGTGCCAGTAGTATCGGACCGGGACAACAAAAAAAATATGGCTACACCTTC

j_gene: TRBJ1-2
len: 14
d_gene: NA
abundance: few
v_gene: TRBV4-3
CDR3aa: CASSQERGARGYTF
CDR3nt: TGCGCCAGCAGCCAAGAAAGAGGCGCCCGCGGCTACACCTTC

j_gene: TRBJ1-6
len: 15
d_gene: TRBD1
abundance: NA
v_gene: TRBV2
CDR3aa: CASSVGTGYNSPLHF
CDR3nt: TGTGCCAGCAGTGTCGGGACAGGGTATAATTCACCCCTCCACTTT

j_gene: TRBJ1-5
len: 15
d_gene: TRBD1
abundance: NA
v_gene: TRBV4-3
CDR3aa: CASSPYRGSNQPQHF
CDR3nt: TGCGCCAGCAGCCCATACAGGGGTAGCAATCAGCCCCAGCATTTT

j_gene: TRBJ1-1
len: 14
d_gene: NA
abundance: NA
v_gene: TRBV4-1
CDR3aa: CASSQAPRVSEAFF
CDR3nt: TGCGCCAGCAGCCAAGCACCACGGGTATCTGAAGCTTTCTTT